These T cell receptor beta chains were read from a single sample in a study of blood T cell repertoires in COVID-19. Generated by immunoSEQ multiplex PCR, the TCRdb table keeps only in-frame clones and is missing some. The sample yields some 150,000 clones, roughly nine tenths seen once. The source material was peripheral blood. The source of these receptors is a man aged 45 to 65 with acute or convalescent COVID-19. Each CDR3 is given with its conserved first and last residue. The order of the fields is clone size, V gene, J gene, D gene, CDR3 protein, CDR3 DNA. D genes are given only for firm matches. A clone size is listed for some rows: how often the clone was seen (once, few, many), or a class if it is expanded.

>-|TRBV3-1/TRBV3-2|TRBJ1-3|-
CASSQDLTRGNTIYF
TGTGCCAGCAGCCAAGATTTAACACGCGGAAACACCATATATTTT
>-|TRBV7-2|TRBJ1-4|-
CASSLGGSGALREKLFF
TGTGCCAGCAGCTTAGGTGGTTCAGGGGCCCTCCGGGAAAAACTGTTTTTT
>-|TRBV28|TRBJ1-3|TRBD1
CASSPDRLSGNTIYF
TGTGCCAGCAGTCCGGACAGGCTCTCTGGAAACACCATATATTTT
>-|TRBV3-1/TRBV3-2|TRBJ2-7|TRBD2
CASSQRGLAASYEQYF
TGTGCCAGCAGCCAAAGGGGACTAGCGGCTTCCTACGAGCAGTACTTC
>-|TRBV30|TRBJ2-1|TRBD1
CAWSPGQGVGEQFF
TGTGCCTGGAGCCCCGGACAGGGTGTGGGTGAGCAGTTCTTC
>-|TRBV28|TRBJ2-1|TRBD2
CASSFSGLAGVYYNEQFF
TGTGCCAGCAGTTTTTCGGGACTAGCGGGAGTTTACTACAATGAGCAGTTCTTC
>-|TRBV4-1|TRBJ1-1|-
CASSLLGHTEAFF
TGCGCCAGCAGCCTCCTTGGCCACACTGAAGCTTTCTTT
>-|TRBV19|TRBJ1-5|TRBD1
CAKKGARIKNQPQHF
TGTGCCAAAAAGGGGGCGAGAATTAAAAATCAGCCCCAGCATTTT
>-|TRBV27|TRBJ1-6|-
CASSFTARSYNSPLHF
TGTGCCAGCAGTTTTACAGCCCGCTCCTATAATTCACCCCTCCACTTT
>-|TRBV27|TRBJ1-1|-
CASSLGRNTEAFF
TGTGCCAGCAGTTTAGGGAGGAACACTGAAGCTTTCTTT
>-|TRBV4-3|TRBJ1-1|-
CASSQDRDAYTEAFF
TGCGCCAGCAGCCAAGACAGGGATGCGTACACTGAAGCTTTCTTT
>-|TRBV7-9|TRBJ2-1|-
CASREGYYNEQFF
TGTGCCAGCAGGGAGGGGTACTACAATGAGCAGTTCTTC
>-|TRBV7-3|TRBJ2-1|TRBD2
CASSSPAGTSYNEQFF
TGTGCCAGCAGCTCACCTGCCGGGACTAGTTACAATGAGCAGTTCTTC
>-|TRBV27|TRBJ1-1|TRBD1
CASSGGTGGRTEAFF
TGTGCCAGCAGTGGAGGGACAGGGGGACGAACTGAAGCTTTCTTT
>-|TRBV19|TRBJ1-1|TRBD1
CASKLRDRETRQGTEAFF
TGTGCCAGTAAATTGAGGGACAGGGAGACCAGACAGGGCACTGAAGCTTTCTTT
>-|TRBV5-5|TRBJ2-5|TRBD2
CASSWNRLAGAWETQYF
TGTGCCAGCAGCTGGAACCGACTAGCGGGAGCTTGGGAGACCCAGTACTTC
>-|TRBV27|TRBJ2-2|TRBD1
CASSNRGGTGELFF
TGTGCCAGCAGTAACAGGGGCGGCACCGGGGAGCTGTTTTTT
>-|TRBV7-2|TRBJ1-6|-
CASSSRLGRSNSPLHF
TGTGCCAGCAGCTCCCGTCTGGGGAGATCAAATTCACCCCTCCACTTT
>-|TRBV7-9|TRBJ2-1|TRBD1
CASSLNRDRPPNEQFF
TGTGCCAGCAGCTTAAATCGGGACAGGCCCCCCAATGAGCAGTTCTTC
>-|TRBV27|TRBJ2-7|-
CASSLSGTRTYEQYF
TGTGCCAGCAGTTTATCGGGGACAAGGACCTACGAGCAGTACTTC
>-|TRBV28|TRBJ2-1|-
CASSWLGGQFF
TGTGCCAGCAGCTGGTTGGGGGGGCAGTTCTTC
>-|TRBV6-2/TRBV6-3|TRBJ1-5|-
CASSKGEGQPQHF
TGTGCCAGCAGCAAAGGGGAGGGGCAGCCCCAGCATTTT
>-|TRBV9|TRBJ1-2|-
CASSLRRDWSYTF
TGTGCCAGCAGCCTCCGCAGGGATTGGAGCTACACCTTC
>-|TRBV30|TRBJ1-2|TRBD1
CAWSSLTGGGYGYTF
TGTGCCTGGAGTTCCCTAACAGGGGGCGGCTATGGCTACACCTTC
>-|TRBV9|TRBJ1-1|TRBD1
CASSPQTGTRTEAFF
TGTGCCAGCAGCCCTCAGACAGGGACGAGAACTGAAGCTTTCTTT
>-|TRBV3-1/TRBV3-2|TRBJ1-1|-
CASSPMGQGLNTEAFF
TGTGCCAGCAGCCCCATGGGCCAGGGGCTGAACACTGAAGCTTTCTTT
>-|TRBV10-3|TRBJ1-5|-
CAISESGEGNQPQHF
TGTGCCATCAGTGAGTCCGGGGAGGGCAATCAGCCCCAGCATTTT
>-|TRBV7-2|TRBJ2-5|-
CASSLVAGAETQYF
TGTGCCAGCAGCTTAGTCGCAGGTGCGGAGACCCAGTACTTC
>-|TRBV12-5|TRBJ1-4|-
CASGLTKNRATNEKLFF
TGTGCTAGTGGTTTAACCAAAAACAGGGCAACTAATGAAAAACTGTTTTTT
>-|TRBV29-1|TRBJ2-5|-
CSVGGGQETQYF
TGCAGCGTTGGTGGCGGACAAGAGACCCAGTACTTC
>-|TRBV27|TRBJ2-7|TRBD1
CASSSLRGLYEQYF
TGTGCCAGCAGTTCACTCAGGGGGCTATACGAGCAGTACTTC
>-|TRBV5-5|TRBJ1-1|-
CASILWGGGKGTEAFF
TGTGCCAGCATCCTCTGGGGCGGGGGAAAGGGCACTGAAGCTTTCTTT
>-|TRBV25-1|TRBJ1-4|-
CASSEYKRAADEKLFF
TGTGCCAGCAGTGAATATAAGAGGGCGGCTGATGAAAAACTGTTTTTT
>-|TRBV11-2|TRBJ2-1|-
CASSSPQGYNEQFF
TGTGCCAGCAGTTCCCCTCAGGGGTACAATGAGCAGTTCTTC
>-|TRBV5-1|TRBJ2-2|-
CASSLVGAAGELFF
TGCGCCAGCAGCTTGGTGGGGGCAGCCGGGGAGCTGTTTTTT
>-|TRBV7-2|TRBJ2-7|-
CASSTRGNYEQYF
TGTGCCAGCAGCACCCGAGGGAACTACGAGCAGTACTTC
>-|TRBV24-1|TRBJ2-3|TRBD1
CATEPGTGITDTQYF
TGTGCCACTGAGCCCGGGACAGGCATCACAGATACGCAGTATTTT
>-|TRBV2|TRBJ2-1|-
CASRVADYNEQFF
TGTGCCAGCAGGGTGGCGGACTACAATGAGCAGTTCTTC
>-|TRBV3-1/TRBV3-2|TRBJ2-2|-
CASRSVGELFF
TGTGCCAGCCGCTCGGTCGGGGAGCTGTTTTTT
>-|TRBV9|TRBJ2-2|TRBD2
CASSVDPGSGTTGELFF
TGTGCCAGCAGCGTAGACCCGGGGAGCGGGACCACCGGGGAGCTGTTTTTT
>once|TRBV7-9|TRBJ2-1|TRBD2
CASSLLRGSSYNEQFF
TGTGCCAGCAGCTTGTTGCGGGGGAGCTCCTACAATGAGCAGTTCTTC
>-|TRBV7-2|TRBJ1-1|-
CASSLVLSGLNTEAFF
TGTGCCAGCAGCTTAGTTCTGTCAGGGTTGAACACTGAAGCTTTCTTT
>-|TRBV27|TRBJ1-1|-
CASSTWGGVRAFF
TGTGCCAGCAGTACCTGGGGAGGGGTGAGAGCTTTCTTT
>-|TRBV27|TRBJ1-6|-
CASSLSNDNSPLHF
TGTGCCAGCAGTTTATCCAATGATAATTCACCCCTCCACTTT
>-|TRBV13|TRBJ2-2|-
CASSLVHYTGELFF
TGTGCCAGCAGCTTAGTGCACTACACCGGGGAGCTGTTTTTT
>-|TRBV4-2|TRBJ2-7|TRBD2
CASSQDLGLASPFEQYF
TGTGCCAGCAGCCAAGATCTGGGACTAGCGAGCCCTTTTGAGCAGTACTTC
>-|TRBV2|TRBJ2-6|-
CASSRERSGANVLTF
TGTGCCAGCAGCCGGGAACGCTCTGGGGCCAACGTCCTGACTTTC
>-|TRBV27|TRBJ2-2|TRBD1
CASSLAGTGDTGELFF
TGTGCCAGCAGTTTAGCCGGGACAGGGGATACCGGGGAGCTGTTTTTT
>-|TRBV12-3/TRBV12-4|TRBJ2-3|-
CASSWSGDTQYF
TGTGCCAGCAGTTGGAGTGGTGATACGCAGTATTTT
>-|TRBV6-5|TRBJ1-3|-
CASSPGVFSGNTIYF
TGTGCCAGCAGTCCAGGGGTTTTCTCTGGAAACACCATATATTTT